This passage covers 27 T cell receptor beta chains from one sample sequenced in a study of T cells in Graves' hyperthyroidism and ophthalmopathy. The investigators amplified TCR beta CDR3 regions from RNA transcripts. The primer set for the first-round RT-PCR of the TCR CDR3 was HTBI. TCRdb re-called the multiplex PCR reads through MiXCR, storing one row per CDR3 protein. Among a few hundred thousand distinct CDR3 sequences listed, 46% were seen once. Sequencing was performed on peripheral blood or thyroid tissue (not recorded which). These receptor sequences come from a woman between 18 and 30 years old with Graves' hyperthyroidism.

In regard to this clonotype: A much larger clone sits a single nucleotide away, making a read error possible. The chain carries TRBV2 and TRBJ1-6, with 11 nucleotides matching TRBD1. Germline assignment: CDR1 SNHLY and CDR2 FYNNEI. The junction had 5 bases not matched to a gene; V was cut back by 7 bases and J by 9 bases. This CDR3 spans 14 amino acids. DNA for the CDR3: TGTGCCAGCACTTCCGGGACAGGGGGTTCACCCCTCCACTTT. The encoded protein is CASTSGTGGSPLHF.

Turning to this clonotype: Compared with germline, one end of the junction differs, possibly owing to a read error. The chain carries TRBV6-5 and TRBJ2-5; D is perhaps TRBD1 (5 bases). The germline V gene encodes CDR1 MNHEY and CDR2 SVGAGI. This CDR3 is built from 13 residues. Here the CDR3 DNA reads TGTGCCATCAGTTACAGGACCCAAGAGACCCAGTACTTC. Amino acid sequence: CAISYRTQETQYF.

The V and J genes are TRBV9 and TRBJ1-2; D is ambiguous. The CDR3 extends over 12 amino acids. Germline V gene sequence: CDR1 SGDLS, CDR2 YYNGEE. The V gene lost 0 bases and the J gene lost 8 bases, with 8 bases spanning the gap. CDR3 nucleotide sequence: TGTGCCAGCAGCGTAGCTGGGATGGGCTACACCTTC. Translating gives CASSVAGMGYTF.

About this clonotype itself: Mismatch with germline at one junction end may stem from a read error. J is TRBJ1-5 and V is TRBV5-1; D not certain. The CDR3 is 11 residues long. From germline, CDR1 is SGHRS and CDR2 YFSETQ. This CDR3 reads CASSLVETQHF. The CDR3 nucleotides are TGTGCCAGCAGCTTGGTGGAGACCCAGCATTTT.

The chain carries TRBV29-1 and TRBJ1-4; weak D call: TRBD1 (5 bases). Deletions cut 7 bases from V and 7 bases from J, with 16 bases between. The germline gives CDR1 SQVTM, CDR2 ANQGSEA. The CDR3 length is 13 residues. The CDR3 sequence: CSAEAREGEKLFF. DNA of the CDR3: TGCAGCGCCGAAGCCAGGGAGGGTGAAAAACTGTTTTTT.

There are a few counts of this clonotype. V is TRBV25-1 and J is TRBJ1-2; D gene unclear. The CDR3 spans 15 residues. Germline V gives CDR1 MGHDK, CDR2 SYGVNS. Trimming pared 6 bases from V and 7 bases from J, leaving 21 bases between. CDR3 sequence: CASSISGRGLTGYTF. The CDR3 nucleotides are TGTGCCAGCAGCATTTCTGGACGGGGTTTGACTGGCTACACCTTC.

The V and J genes are TRBV10-3 and TRBJ2-3, with no clear D. The CDR3 consists of 11 residues. Looked up from germline, CDR1 is ENHRY and CDR2 is SYGVKD. V lost 2 bases and J 5 bases, leaving 2 bases between the germline ends. The CDR3 DNA reads as TGTGCCATCAGTGAGAGAGATACGCAGTATTTT. Translation: CAISERDTQYF.

This chain uses TRBV2 with TRBJ1-4; maybe TRBD1 (6 bases). V was trimmed by 8 bases and J by 1 base, leaving 20 bases between them. CDR3 length: 17 residues. CDR1 and CDR2 (germline): SNHLY, FYNNEI. CDR3 residues: CASGIDGQGLTNEKLFF. The DNA for the CDR3 is TGTGCCAGCGGGATAGATGGTCAGGGGCTAACTAATGAAAAACTGTTTTTT. Looking up the rest from reference TRBV2 and TRBJ1-4 gives the full variable domain: EPEVTQTPSHQVTQMGQEVILRCVPISNHLYFYWYRQILGQKVEFLVSFYNNEISEKSEIFDDQFSVERPDGSNFTLKIRSTKLEDSAMYFCASGIDGQGLTNEKLFFGSGTQLSVL.

This clonotype was seen more than once but under ten times. The V gene is TRBV5-1, the J gene TRBJ1-1; perhaps TRBD1 as D (5 bases). The CDR3 length is 14 residues. Trimming pared 2 bases from V and 3 bases from J, leaving 11 bases between. Germline CDR1 SGHRS, CDR2 YFSETQ. CDR3 loop: CASSFSREYTEAFF. In DNA form, the CDR3 reads TGCGCCAGCAGCTTCTCCAGGGAATACACTGAAGCTTTCTTT.

This clonotype was counted at least ten times. The J gene is TRBJ1-6, the V gene TRBV12-3 or TRBV12-4, with TRBD1 identical over 8 bases. J was trimmed by 9 bases and V by 6 bases; bases with no gene match: 7. The CDR3 totals 14 residues. Written as DNA, the CDR3 is TGTGCCAGCAGAGGACAGGGTGTAGGTTCACCCCTCCACTTT. Its protein is CASRGQGVGSPLHF.

The chain links TRBV7-2 to TRBJ2-7; perhaps TRBD1 as D (6 bases). Trimming cost V 5 bases and J 0 bases, with 17 bases left between them. Germline V lookup: CDR1 SGHTA, CDR2 FQGNSA. The length of the CDR3 is 16 residues. The CDR3 bases are TGTGCCAGCAGCCAGAGAATGAGACAGGACTCCTACGAGCAGTACTTC. The encoded protein is CASSQRMRQDSYEQYF.

This clonotype appeared many times. The chain uses TRBV7-9 and TRBJ2-7; 7 positions agree with TRBD1. The CDR3 is 14 residues long. Germline V lookup: CDR1 SEHNR, CDR2 FQNEAQ (reference sequence). V shed 5 bases and J 0 bases; nucleotides not matched to a gene: 4. CDR3 amino acids: CASSLGQLSYEQYF. The CDR3 nucleotides read TGTGCCAGCAGCCTGGGACAGCTCTCCTACGAGCAGTACTTC. The full variable domain, rest sourced from reference TRBV7-9 and TRBJ2-7, is DTGVSQNPRHKITKRGQNVTFRCDPISEHNRLYWYRQTLGQGPEFLTYFQNEAQLEKSRLLSDRFSAERPKGSFSTLEIQRTEQGDSAMYLCASSLGQLSYEQYFGPGTRLTVT.

CDR3 loop: CASSIASGRAYEQYF. CDR3 in DNA: TGTGCCAGTAGTATAGCTTCCGGGAGGGCCTACGAGCAGTACTTC. This chain connects TRBV19 to TRBJ2-7; the match to TRBD2 covers 8 bases. This CDR3 has 15 residues. V dropped 1 base and J dropped 2; count of bases not matched to a gene: 4. Germline CDR1 reads LNHDA; CDR2 reads SQIVND (reference sequence).

V usage is TRBV19 and J usage is TRBJ2-7; 8 bases agree with TRBD1. Trimming took 1 base from V and 5 from J; bases not matched to a gene: 7. CDR3 length: 15 residues. Germline CDR1 LNHDA, CDR2 SQIVND (reference sequence). CDR3 bases: TGTGCCAGTAGTATAGCCGGGACAGGTGCTCACGAGCAGTACTTC. The encoded protein is CASSIAGTGAHEQYF.

This clonotype was found many times. The chain has TRBV29-1 and TRBJ1-1, with 8 bases lining up with TRBD1. V was clipped by 4 bases and J by 3 bases; unmatched bases: 4. Germline loops: CDR1 SQVTM, CDR2 ANQGSEA. The CDR3 runs 13 residues. CDR3 loop: CSVVEGQDTEAFF. CDR3 DNA: TGCAGCGTTGTAGAGGGACAGGACACTGAAGCTTTCTTT.

The rearrangement joins TRBV20-1 to TRBJ2-5; D is tentatively TRBD1 or TRBD2 (5 bases each). The CDR3 is 16 amino acids. Germline CDR1 DFQATT, CDR2 SNEGSKA (reference sequence). Between the trimmed V and J ends, which lost 1 base and 4 bases, there was a span of 19 bases. The CDR3 loop is CSARGGRGKDGETQYF. CDR3 sequence (DNA): TGCAGTGCTAGAGGGGGCCGGGGAAAGGATGGAGAGACCCAGTACTTC.

The rearrangement links TRBV7-9 to TRBJ2-7; no firm D call. The V gene lost 8 bases and the J gene lost 0 bases, with 8 bases spanning the gap. CDR3 length: 12 residues. CDR1 and CDR2 from the germline V gene are SEHNR and FQNEAQ (reference sequence). In DNA, the CDR3 is TGTGCCAGCTGCGGCGGCTCCTACGAGCAGTACTTC. Its protein is CASCGGSYEQYF.

V gene TRBV7-8 combines with J gene TRBJ1-1; D is perhaps TRBD1 (6 bases). From germline, CDR1 is SGHVS and CDR2 FQNEAQ. V gave up 1 base and J gave up 6 bases, with 18 bases separating them. This CDR3 comprises 16 residues. CDR3 in DNA: TGTGCCAGCAGCTTAGTGTTCTTCAGGGGTGGGTCTGAAGCTTTCTTT. This gives the protein CASSLVFFRGGSEAFF.

This clonotype was found many times. This chain links TRBV6-5 with TRBJ1-2, with a tentative D call TRBD1 (5 bases). Germline CDR1 and CDR2: MNHEY and SVGAGI. V was trimmed by 6 bases and J by 6 bases, leaving 11 bases between them. The CDR3 consists of 12 residues. Here the CDR3 DNA reads TGTGCCAGCAGAGAGGCAGGGCATGGCTACACCTTC. Its protein is CASREAGHGYTF.

The chain employs TRBV7-2 and TRBJ1-4; D uncertain. V lost 3 bases to trimming and J lost 0 bases, with 14 bases between them. CDR3 length: 17 amino acids. The germline V gene has CDR1 SGHTA and CDR2 FQGNSA. This chain's CDR3 is CASSFRVEDATNEKLFF. CDR3 DNA: TGTGCCAGCAGCTTTAGGGTCGAGGATGCAACTAATGAAAAACTGTTTTTT.

This clonotype was recorded many times. This chain joins TRBV2 and TRBJ2-7; D remains ambiguous. V was clipped by 4 bases and J by 0 bases, with 13 bases between them. The CDR3 has 15 amino acids. Germline V lookup: CDR1 SNHLY, CDR2 FYNNEI. In DNA, the CDR3 is TGTGCCAGCAGTGTTGGAGTGGAGAGCTCCTACGAGCAGTACTTC. Its translation: CASSVGVESSYEQYF.

In its sample, this clonotype was seen a few times. V gene TRBV7-8 combines with J gene TRBJ2-7; perhaps TRBD2 as D (5 bases). CDR1 is SGHVS, CDR2 FQNEAQ, per germline. V gave up 2 bases and J gave up 2 bases, with 16 bases separating them. This CDR3 contains 16 residues. CDR3 amino acids: CASSLRSGTGAYEQYF. CDR3 nucleotides: TGTGCCAGCAGCTTAAGATCCGGCACCGGGGCCTACGAGCAGTACTTC.

This clonotype showed up just once. One junction end disagrees with the germline gene, perhaps due to a read error. This sequence joins TRBV7-2 and TRBJ2-5; D may be TRBD1 (5 bases). CDR1 and CDR2 (germline): SGHTA, FQGNSA. This CDR3 has 13 residues. The CDR3, as DNA: TGTGCCAGCGGCTTCTCCAGGGAAGAGACCCAGTACTTC. This translates into CASGFSREETQYF. Complete variable domain (other parts from reference TRBV7-2 and TRBJ2-5): GAGVSQSPSNKVTEKGKDVELRCDPISGHTALYWYRQSLGQGLEFLIYFQGNSAPDKSGLPSDRFSAERTGGSVSTLTIQRTQQEDSAVYLCASGFSREETQYFGPGTRLLVL.

V usage is TRBV19 and J usage is TRBJ1-2, with TRBD1 identical over 8 bases. Trimming at V came to 8 bases and at J to 4 bases, leaving 9 bases not matched to a gene. Germline V gives CDR1 LNHDA, CDR2 SQIVND (reference sequence). CDR3 length equals 14 residues. The CDR3 DNA sequence: TGTGCCAGTGGTACGACAGGGGCGAGCTATGGCTACACCTTC. Its protein is CASGTTGASYGYTF. The full variable domain, with the rest looked up from reference TRBV19 and TRBJ1-2, is DGGITQSPKYLFRKEGQNVTLSCEQNLNHDAMYWYRQDPGQGLRLIYYSQIVNDFQKGDIAEGYSVSREKKESFPLTVTSAQKNPTAFYLCASGTTGASYGYTFGSGTRLTVV.

In its sample, this clonotype was seen many times. This chain joins TRBV7-9 and TRBJ1-1, with 8 bases fitting TRBD1. This CDR3 is 14 amino acids long. Germline V gene data show CDR1 as SEHNR and CDR2 as FQNEAQ (reference sequence). Unmatched junction bases numbered 11, after V lost 7 bases and J lost 7 bases. The CDR3 coding sequence is TGTGCCAGCACCGCAGGGACAGGTCGGAATGAAGCTTTCTTT. Its protein is CASTAGTGRNEAFF.

This clonotype was seen more than once but under ten times. V gene TRBV7-9 combines with J gene TRBJ1-2; the D gene is possibly TRBD1 (6 bases). Germline V gene data show CDR1 as SEHNR and CDR2 as FQNEAQ (reference sequence). The CDR3 spans 13 residues. Deletions cut 5 bases from V and 7 bases from J, with 14 bases between. CDR3 in amino acids: CASSQTGSGGYTF. The CDR3 DNA reads TGTGCCAGCAGCCAAACAGGGTCGGGTGGCTACACCTTC.

Ten or more counts support this clonotype. The V and J genes are TRBV9 and TRBJ1-5; no definite D call. V was pared by 2 bases and J by 6 bases, with 12 bases between. Germline assignment: CDR1 SGDLS and CDR2 YYNGEE. This CDR3 is built from 14 residues. The CDR3 DNA reads as TGTGCCAGCAGCGTCGGAGGATACGGTCAGCCCCAGCATTTT. It encodes CASSVGGYGQPQHF.